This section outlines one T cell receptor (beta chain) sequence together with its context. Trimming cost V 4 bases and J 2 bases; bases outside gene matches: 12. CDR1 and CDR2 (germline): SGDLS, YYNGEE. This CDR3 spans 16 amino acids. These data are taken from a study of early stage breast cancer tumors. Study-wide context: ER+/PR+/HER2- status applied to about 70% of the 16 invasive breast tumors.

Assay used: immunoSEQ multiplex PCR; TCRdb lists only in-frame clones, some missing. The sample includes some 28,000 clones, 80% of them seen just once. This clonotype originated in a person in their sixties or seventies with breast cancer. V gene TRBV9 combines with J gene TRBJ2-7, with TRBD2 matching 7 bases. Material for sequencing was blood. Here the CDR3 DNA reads TGTGCCAGCAGCCCTACCGGGACTATTCCCCCCTACGAGCAGTACTTC. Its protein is CASSPTGTIPPYEQYF.